The 17 T cell receptor beta chains in this list originate from one sample, sequenced in a study of blood T cell repertoires in COVID-19. Generated by immunoSEQ multiplex PCR, the TCRdb table keeps only in-frame clones and is missing some. The table has 200,000 to 300,000 clones, roughly nine tenths seen once. What was sequenced was peripheral blood. These receptors were taken from a man in his 60s who had recovered from COVID-19.

A remark on this clone: Mismatch with germline at one junction end may stem from a read error. V gene TRBV2 combines with J gene TRBJ1-5; 7 nucleotides line up with TRBD1. CDR3 size: 13 residues. In germline, CDR1 is SNHLY, CDR2 FYNNEI. In nucleotides, the CDR3 is TGTGCCAGCTGTGAAACAGGGGTCCAGCCCCAGCATTTT. As protein: CASCETGVQPQHF.

The chain is built from TRBV27 and TRBJ1-6; 9 positions match TRBD1. Germline CDR1 MNHEY, CDR2 SMNVEV (reference sequence). The CDR3 has 18 residues. V was clipped by 1 base and J by 8 bases; unmatched bases: 12. The CDR3 loop reads CASSLFGTGQMFDSPLHF. The CDR3 DNA follows: TGTGCCAGCAGTTTATTCGGGACAGGGCAGATGTTTGATTCACCCCTCCACTTT.

The chain is built from TRBV2 and TRBJ1-2; no firm D call. V was clipped by 5 bases and J by 4 bases, with 14 bases between them. Germline V gene lookup returns CDR1 SNHLY and CDR2 FYNNEI. The CDR3 is 14 residues long. The CDR3 coding sequence is TGTGCCAGCAGTCCTTCAGAGGGCTTCTATGGCTACACCTTC. This sequence encodes CASSPSEGFYGYTF.

The chain uses TRBV5-3 and TRBJ1-4; 7 bases map to TRBD1. TRBV5-3 is classed as an ORF, of uncertain function. V shed 4 bases and J 5 bases; nucleotides not matched to a gene: 5. This CDR3 is 14 amino acids long. The CDR3: CARSPTGENEKLFF. CDR3 nucleotides: TGTGCCAGAAGCCCTACAGGGGAGAATGAAAAACTGTTTTTT.

The genes are TRBV7-9 and TRBJ2-2; D is perhaps TRBD2 (7 bases). Trimming cost V 8 bases and J 5 bases, with 15 bases left between them. CDR1 SEHNR and CDR2 FQNEAQ come from the germline V gene (reference sequence). The CDR3 sequence is 14 residues long. Here the CDR3 reads CASGGGGVTGELFF. The DNA for the CDR3 is TGTGCCAGCGGCGGGGGCGGGGTAACCGGGGAGCTGTTTTTT.

The J gene is TRBJ1-1, the V gene TRBV5-5; D remains unclear. Germline loops: CDR1 SGHKS, CDR2 YYEKEE (reference sequence). V was clipped by 1 base and J by 1 base, with 8 bases between them. The CDR3 covers 14 residues. CDR3 bases: TGTGCCAGCAGCTTGCCAACCGGGAACACTGAAGCTTTCTTT. Translated: CASSLPTGNTEAFF.

This sequence joins TRBV5-1 and TRBJ1-5; possible D gene TRBD1, 6 bases. Trimming took 0 bases from V and 1 from J, leaving 8 bases between them. The CDR3 loop spans 15 amino acids. Germline-derived CDR1 and CDR2 are SGHRS and YFSETQ. The CDR3 coding sequence is TGCGCCAGCAGCTTGGAAGGGACAAGCAATCAGCCCCAGCATTTT. Its translation is CASSLEGTSNQPQHF.

The gene calls are TRBV10-2 and TRBJ1-3; D remains ambiguous. Germline CDR1 WSHSY, CDR2 SAAADI. The CDR3 extends over 14 amino acids. Trimming cost V 3 bases and J 0 bases, with 6 bases left between them. Here the CDR3 reads CASSETSSGNTIYF. CDR3 DNA sequence: TGCGCCAGCAGTGAAACCAGCTCTGGAAACACCATATATTTT.

The gene calls are TRBV27 and TRBJ2-5; 7 bases are shared with TRBD2. The CDR3 contains 14 residues. With V trimmed by 3 bases and J by 5 bases, 6 bases remained unmatched. Germline CDR1 and CDR2: MNHEY and SMNVEV (reference sequence). CDR3 sequence reads: CASSFGGRSETQYF. In nucleotides, the CDR3 is TGTGCCAGCAGTTTCGGGGGGAGGTCGGAGACCCAGTACTTC.

This chain joins TRBV9 and TRBJ2-7; 9 nucleotides align to TRBD1. V lost 4 bases, J lost 2 bases, and 10 bases stayed unmatched. Looked up from germline, CDR1 is SGDLS and CDR2 is YYNGEE. The CDR3 extends over 16 amino acids. The CDR3 nucleotides are TGTGCCAGCAGCCCAGGACAGGGGACGGCAACCTACGAGCAGTACTTC. Its protein product is CASSPGQGTATYEQYF.

CDR3 in amino acids: CASSPDSSNEKLFF. The DNA of the CDR3 is TGTGCCAGCTCACCGGACAGTAGTAATGAAAAACTGTTTTTT. V and J are TRBV18 and TRBJ1-4; TRBD1 might be the D (6 bases). The CDR3 consists of 14 residues. Germline CDR1 KGHSH, CDR2 LQKENI. The ends were cut back, 3 bases at V and 4 bases at J, with 9 bases in the middle.

The rearrangement uses TRBV19 and TRBJ2-2, with a tentative D call TRBD1 (5 bases). Germline lookup yields CDR1 LNHDA and CDR2 SQIVND (reference sequence). This CDR3 comprises 14 residues. V dropped 7 bases and J dropped 5 bases, with 14 bases sitting between them. The CDR3 loop is CASTPGIGTGELFF. For the CDR3, the DNA is TGTGCCAGTACCCCAGGGATTGGGACCGGGGAGCTGTTTTTT.

The chain is built from TRBV5-6 and TRBJ2-1, with a possible D match to TRBD2 (6 bases). Germline V CDR1 and CDR2: SGHDT, YYEEEE. CDR3 length equals 11 residues. The ends were cut back, 0 bases at V and 15 bases at J, with 10 bases in the middle. The CDR3 region is CASSLEGRWFF. In DNA form, the CDR3 reads TGTGCCAGCAGCTTGGAGGGGAGGTGGTTCTTC.

V gene TRBV12-5 combines with J gene TRBJ1-6; 7 nucleotides agree with TRBD1. CDR3 size: 14 residues. Germline CDR1 is LGHNT and CDR2 is FRNRAP. V lost 6 bases and J lost 6; bases outside the gene matches: 5. CDR3 nucleotide sequence: TGTGCTAGTGGACGGGACAGCCCTAATTCACCCCTCCACTTT. This codes for CASGRDSPNSPLHF. Full variable domain (remainder filled in from reference TRBV12-5 and TRBJ1-6): DARVTQTPRHKVTEMGQEVTMRCQPILGHNTVFWYRQTMMQGLELLAYFRNRAPLDDSGMPKDRFSAEMPDATLATLKIQPSEPRDSAVYFCASGRDSPNSPLHFGNGTRLTVT.

J is TRBJ2-5 and V is TRBV3-1 (or the pseudogene TRBV3-2); no clear D gene. The CDR3 runs 16 residues. The V end lost 4 bases, the J end lost 2 bases, and 17 bases lay between the germline ends. Per the germline V gene, CDR1 is LGHDT and CDR2 is YNNKEL (reference sequence). The CDR3 region has the DNA TGTGCCAGCAGCCTAAAGAGGTCCGCTTTTCAAGAGACCCAGTACTTC. Protein: CASSLKRSAFQETQYF.

The chain combines TRBV6-5 with TRBJ2-7; a possible D gene is TRBD1 (6 bases). Germline CDR1 MNHEY, CDR2 SVGAGI. Trimming took off 6 bases at V and 5 bases at J, with 14 bases between the two ends. CDR3 size: 13 residues. The CDR3 bases are TGTGCCAGCAGAACCACAGGGTTGGACGAGCAGTACTTC. This gives the protein CASRTTGLDEQYF.

The V and J genes are TRBV5-1 and TRBJ1-6; D possibly corresponds to TRBD1 (5 bases). V lost 4 bases, J lost 7 bases, and 15 bases lay in between. From germline, CDR1 is SGHRS and CDR2 YFSETQ. The length of the CDR3 is 15 residues. The CDR3 is CASSVMGPQNSPLHF. CDR3 DNA sequence: TGCGCCAGCAGCGTCATGGGGCCCCAGAATTCACCCCTCCACTTT.